The 31 T cell receptor beta chains in this list originate from one sample, sequenced in a study of blood T cell repertoires in COVID-19. Sequencing used immunoSEQ multiplex PCR; TCRdb keeps in-frame clones, though not all of them. The table has around 29,000 clones, 65% to 70% seen once. Sequencing was carried out using peripheral blood. The receptors here all came from a human donor in a cohort sampled during active COVID-19.

The chain joins TRBV4-1 to TRBJ1-5, with TRBD1 matching over 7 bases. The germline V gene has CDR1 MGHRA and CDR2 YSYEKL. V lost 0 bases, J lost 6 bases, and 5 bases stayed unmatched. This CDR3 contains 15 residues. The DNA of the CDR3 is TGCGCCAGCAGCCAAGAGAGGCAGGGGGGTCAGCCCCAGCATTTT. This gives the protein CASSQERQGGQPQHF.

This chain links TRBV24-1 with TRBJ2-7; TRBD2 aligns across 11 bases. V trimming: 5 bases; J trimming: 3 bases; junction bases outside the gene matches: 8. The CDR3 is 16 amino acids. Germline CDR1 is KGHDR and CDR2 is SFDVKD. The CDR3 coding sequence is TGTGCCACCAGTGGAGTGACTAGCGGGAATTACTACGAGCAGTACTTC. Amino acid sequence: CATSGVTSGNYYEQYF.

CDR3 nucleotide sequence: TGTGCCAGTAGTATTAGTCCCGGCCAAGAGACCCAGTACTTC. As protein: CASSISPGQETQYF. The chain has TRBV19 and TRBJ2-5; unclear D gene. The length of the CDR3 is 14 residues. The V gene's germline CDR1 is LNHDA and CDR2 SQIVND (reference sequence). Trimming shortened V by 3 bases and J by 1 base, and 9 bases separated the two germline ends.

The V call is TRBV19, the J call TRBJ1-3; D remains ambiguous. Trimming cost V 4 bases and J 3 bases, with 13 bases left between them. This CDR3 contains 15 residues. Looked up from germline, CDR1 is LNHDA and CDR2 is SQIVND (reference sequence). Here the CDR3 reads CASSKQSALGNTIYF. CDR3 nucleotide sequence: TGTGCCAGTAGTAAACAGAGTGCACTTGGAAACACCATATATTTT.

The rearrangement joins TRBV3-1 (or the pseudogene TRBV3-2) to TRBJ1-1, with D uncertain. Looked up from germline, CDR1 is LGHDT and CDR2 is YNNKEL (reference sequence). The CDR3 is 14 residues long. Trimming left V 1 base short and J 1 base short, with 7 bases between. The CDR3: CASSQGSGNTEAFF. DNA for the CDR3: TGTGCCAGCAGCCAAGGGTCGGGGAACACTGAAGCTTTCTTT.

The chain is built from TRBV5-5 and TRBJ1-1; D possibly corresponds to TRBD1 (6 bases). The germline V gene encodes CDR1 SGHKS and CDR2 YYEKEE (reference sequence). The ends were cut back, 7 bases at V and 0 bases at J, with 13 bases in the middle. The CDR3 totals 14 residues. CDR3 in DNA: TGTGCCAGCTCATGGGGGCTAATGAACACTGAAGCTTTCTTT. As protein: CASSWGLMNTEAFF.

J is TRBJ2-2 and V is TRBV20-1; no reliable D call. The CDR3 runs 14 residues. V was trimmed by 3 bases and J by 0 bases, leaving 8 bases between them. CDR1 is DFQATT and CDR2 is SNEGSKA in the germline V gene (reference sequence). The CDR3 loop is CSASYRSNTGELFF. The CDR3 region has the DNA TGCAGTGCTAGTTACAGATCGAACACCGGGGAGCTGTTTTTT.

This clone has just one count. Here the CDR3 reads CASSNDRVVSNEQFF. CDR3 DNA: TGTGCCAGCAGCAACGACAGGGTGGTTAGTAATGAGCAGTTCTTC. V is TRBV5-4 and J is TRBJ2-1; 7 bases are shared with TRBD1. V lost 4 bases, J lost 7 bases, and 11 bases stayed unmatched. This CDR3 spans 15 amino acids. Per the germline V gene, CDR1 is SGHNT and CDR2 is YYREEE (reference sequence).

This chain connects TRBV19 to TRBJ1-1; 7 positions match TRBD1. V shed 1 base, J shed 7 bases, and the junction held 6 bases outside the gene matches. The germline CDR1 and CDR2 sequences are LNHDA and SQIVND (reference sequence). This CDR3 is built from 14 residues. The CDR3 nucleotides read TGTGCCAGTAGTATAGGAGGGGGCGGCGGTGAAGCTTTCTTT. Translated, it gives CASSIGGGGGEAFF.

In its sample, this clone was seen once. The rearrangement joins TRBV4-3 to TRBJ2-5; TRBD2 agrees at 8 bases. V gave up 0 bases and J gave up 7 bases; unmatched junction bases: 7. CDR1 LGHNA and CDR2 YSLEER come from the germline V gene. The length of the CDR3 is 15 residues. Here the CDR3 DNA reads TGCGCCAGCAGCCAAGATCGGGGGGGACTAGGGACCCAGTACTTC. Its translation: CASSQDRGGLGTQYF.

The genes are TRBV7-3 and TRBJ2-3; TRBD1 matches at 10 bases. The CDR3 covers 15 residues. V shed 2 bases and J 2 bases; nucleotides not matched to a gene: 1. The germline gives CDR1 SGHTA, CDR2 FQGTGA. This CDR3 reads CASSLGTGATDTQYF. The CDR3, as DNA: TGTGCCAGCAGCTTAGGGACAGGGGCCACAGATACGCAGTATTTT.

This clone was seen a handful of times. The V and J genes are TRBV4-1 and TRBJ2-7; D may be TRBD1 (5 bases). The V end was cut by 4 bases, the J end by 6 bases, with 13 bases between. Looked up from germline, CDR1 is MGHRA and CDR2 is YSYEKL. CDR3 size: 13 residues. The CDR3 DNA sequence: TGCGCCAGCAGCCTTCAGGGTCCCAGCGAGCAGTACTTC. Residues: CASSLQGPSEQYF.

This clone was detected many times. V gene TRBV2 combines with J gene TRBJ2-6; maybe TRBD2 (5 bases). The CDR3 contains 15 residues. V was pared by 0 bases and J by 4 bases, with 7 bases between. Germline CDR1 SNHLY, CDR2 FYNNEI. The CDR3: CASSEAGRGANVLTF. In nucleotides, the CDR3 is TGTGCCAGCAGTGAAGCAGGGAGAGGGGCCAACGTCCTGACTTTC. The whole variable domain, filled in from reference TRBV2 and TRBJ2-6, reads EPEVTQTPSHQVTQMGQEVILRCVPISNHLYFYWYRQILGQKVEFLVSFYNNEISEKSEIFDDQFSVERPDGSNFTLKIRSTKLEDSAMYFCASSEAGRGANVLTFGAGSRLTVL.

The rearrangement uses TRBV11-1 and TRBJ2-1; D is ambiguous. There are 12 residues in the CDR3. CDR1 and CDR2 from the germline V gene are SGHAT and FQDESV (reference sequence). V was shortened by 7 bases and J by 16 bases, with 20 bases between the two germline ends. CDR3 in amino acids: CASNTLAGKVFF. The CDR3 region has the DNA TGTGCCAGCAACACCTTAGCCGGAAAGGTCTTCTTC. Using reference TRBV11-1 and TRBJ2-1 for the parts outside the CDR3, the full variable domain is EAEVAQSPRYKITEKSQAVAFWCDPISGHATLYWYRQILGQGPELLVQFQDESVVDDSQLPKDRFSAERLKGVDSTLKIQPAELGDSAMYLCASNTLAGKVFFGPGTRLTVL.

This clone was observed once. The chain joins TRBV6-5 to TRBJ2-4, with no clear D. The CDR3 contains 15 residues. Per germline, CDR1 MNHEY and CDR2 SVGAGI. V lost 0 bases to trimming and J lost 4 bases, with 10 bases between them. CDR3 DNA: TGTGCCAGCAGTTACTCGATGTGGGCGAAAAACATTCAGTACTTC. Protein product: CASSYSMWAKNIQYF.

The V gene is TRBV7-2, the J gene TRBJ1-3, with a possible D match to TRBD1 (5 bases). The V end was cut by 3 bases, the J end by 2 bases, with 11 bases between. CDR1 and CDR2 (germline): SGHTA, FQGNSA. The CDR3 has 15 amino acids. The CDR3 loop is CASSFFGGAGNTIYF. The CDR3 bases are TGTGCCAGCAGCTTTTTTGGGGGGGCTGGAAACACCATATATTTT.

The V gene is TRBV6-2 or TRBV6-3, the J gene TRBJ2-5, with D maybe TRBD2 (5 bases). With 2 bases removed from V and 5 bases from J, the gap between germline ends came to 15 bases. Germline values: CDR1 MNHEY, CDR2 SVGEGT. This CDR3 has 15 amino acids. The CDR3, as DNA: TGTGCCAGCAGTTACGGCGGGCCACTCGGCGAGACCCAGTACTTC. Its protein is CASSYGGPLGETQYF.

The V and J genes are TRBV4-2 and TRBJ1-3; D not certain. Germline V gene sequence: CDR1 LGHNA, CDR2 YNFKEQ. The CDR3 spans 15 residues. V lost 1 base, J lost 4 bases, and 11 bases lay in between. The CDR3 nucleotides read TGTGCCAGCAGCCAAGGAACGGGGAACGGAAACACCATATATTTT. Protein: CASSQGTGNGNTIYF.

This clone was counted only a few times. V and J are TRBV9 and TRBJ2-7, with D tentatively TRBD2 (6 bases). Between the trimmed V and J ends, which lost 4 bases and 0 bases, there was a span of 11 bases. This CDR3 comprises 14 residues. Germline V gene data show CDR1 as SGDLS and CDR2 as YYNGEE. Here the CDR3 reads CASSPSESSYEQYF. The CDR3 DNA reads TGTGCCAGCAGCCCTAGCGAGAGCTCCTACGAGCAGTACTTC.

This rearrangement joins TRBV25-1 to TRBJ1-4; 9 positions agree with TRBD1. The length of the CDR3 is 14 residues. The germline CDR1 and CDR2 sequences are MGHDK and SYGVNS. V shed 6 bases and J 10 bases; nucleotides not matched to a gene: 9. The CDR3 DNA follows: TGTGCCAGCAGCCACTCGGGACAGGGTGGAAAACTGTTTTTT. This codes for CASSHSGQGGKLFF.

The chain links TRBV27 to TRBJ2-1; 11 bases are a match to TRBD2. This CDR3 contains 16 residues. The V and J ends lost 0 bases and 6 bases, in that order; junction bases with no gene match: 4. Germline lookup yields CDR1 MNHEY and CDR2 SMNVEV (reference sequence). The chain's CDR3 is CASSLSSLAGVNEQFF. The CDR3 DNA reads TGTGCCAGCAGTTTATCCTCACTAGCGGGAGTCAATGAGCAGTTCTTC.

The genes are TRBV10-3 and TRBJ1-4; 7 nucleotides match TRBD1. The CDR3 has 13 amino acids. CDR1 and CDR2 (germline): ENHRY, SYGVKD. The J segment lost 5 bases and the V segment lost 8 bases, leaving 5 bases of the junction unmatched. The CDR3 loop reads CAIRDSSNEKLFF. DNA of the CDR3: TGTGCCATCCGGGACAGCTCAAATGAAAAACTGTTTTTT.

The rearrangement uses TRBV9 and TRBJ2-5; tentatively, D is TRBD1 (5 bases). Germline CDR1 reads SGDLS; CDR2 reads YYNGEE. CDR3 length equals 15 residues. The V end lost 3 bases, the J end lost 3 bases, and 15 bases lay between the germline ends. This CDR3 is CASSAQGRGKETQYF. Here the CDR3 DNA reads TGTGCCAGCAGCGCTCAGGGAAGGGGTAAAGAGACCCAGTACTTC. The whole variable domain, filled in from reference TRBV9 and TRBJ2-5, reads DSGVTQTPKHLITATGQRVTLRCSPRSGDLSVYWYQQSLDQGLQFLIQYYNGEERAKGNILERFSAQQFPDLHSELNLSSLELGDSALYFCASSAQGRGKETQYFGPGTRLLVL.

CDR3 residues: CASSRDSSPNEQFF. CDR3 in DNA: TGTGCCAGCTCTCGGGACAGCTCTCCCAATGAGCAGTTCTTC. The chain carries TRBV6-5 and TRBJ2-1; TRBD1 matches 7 bases. Germline V gene data show CDR1 as MNHEY and CDR2 as SVGAGI. Unmatched junction bases numbered 10, after V lost 8 bases and J lost 6 bases. CDR3 length equals 14 residues.

CDR3 in amino acids: CASSGQGWETQYF. CDR3 nucleotide sequence: TGTGCCAGCAGTGGACAGGGATGGGAGACCCAGTACTTC. The rearrangement joins TRBV2 to TRBJ2-5; 7 positions agree with TRBD1. V gave up 4 bases and J gave up 5 bases; unmatched junction bases: 4. CDR1 and CDR2 from the germline V gene are SNHLY and FYNNEI. This CDR3 comprises 13 residues.

This clone occurred once. V usage is TRBV28 and J usage is TRBJ1-4; TRBD1 matches 10 bases. The CDR3 has 17 amino acids. The trim removed 1 base at V and 9 bases at J, leaving 11 bases unmatched. CDR1 and CDR2 (germline): MDHEN, SYDVKM. The CDR3 nucleotides read TGTGCCAGCAGTTTATTTCGGGGGGGGACAGGGGAGAAAAAACTGTTTTTT. As protein: CASSLFRGGTGEKKLFF.

The chain uses TRBV4-3 and TRBJ2-1, with D tentatively TRBD1 (6 bases). Germline CDR1 reads LGHNA; CDR2 reads YSLEER. The CDR3 is 13 amino acids. V was pared by 0 bases and J by 9 bases, with 9 bases between. The DNA for the CDR3 is TGCGCCAGCAGCCAAGATGGGGGCTTTGAGCAGTTCTTC. Translating it yields CASSQDGGFEQFF.

The V call is TRBV3-1 (or the pseudogene TRBV3-2), the J call TRBJ2-6, with D possibly matching TRBD2 (5 bases). V lost 5 bases, J lost 5 bases, and 16 bases lay in between. Germline V gene data show CDR1 as LGHDT and CDR2 as YNNKEL (reference sequence). The CDR3 contains 16 residues. This CDR3 reads CASSGSRGTRANVLTF. DNA for the CDR3: TGTGCCAGCAGCGGTAGTCGGGGAACGCGGGCCAACGTCCTGACTTTC.

This clone turned up a few times. The chain uses TRBV25-1 and TRBJ2-7, with D maybe TRBD2 (6 bases). The germline gives CDR1 MGHDK, CDR2 SYGVNS. CDR3 length equals 13 residues. With 5 bases removed from V and 3 bases from J, the gap between germline ends came to 11 bases. For the CDR3, the DNA is TGTGCCAGCAGTACAGCGGGCCTCTACGAGCAGTACTTC. Amino acid sequence: CASSTAGLYEQYF.

The rearrangement joins TRBV19 to TRBJ1-1; unclear D gene. This CDR3 comprises 17 residues. CDR1 LNHDA and CDR2 SQIVND come from the germline V gene (reference sequence). The V and J ends lost 3 bases and 2 bases respectively, with 19 bases between them. CDR3 sequence reads: CASSMRGLSGINTEAFF. CDR3 DNA sequence: TGTGCCAGTAGTATGAGAGGCCTCAGTGGCATAAACACTGAAGCTTTCTTT.

The genes are TRBV7-8 and TRBJ2-1; 7 bases are shared with TRBD1. Losses at the gene ends were 5 bases for V and 8 bases for J; bases not matched to a gene: 9. Germline lookup yields CDR1 SGHVS and CDR2 FQNEAQ. The CDR3 totals 14 residues. The CDR3 region is CASSPPDREHEQFF. CDR3 bases: TGTGCCAGCAGCCCACCCGACAGGGAGCATGAGCAGTTCTTC.